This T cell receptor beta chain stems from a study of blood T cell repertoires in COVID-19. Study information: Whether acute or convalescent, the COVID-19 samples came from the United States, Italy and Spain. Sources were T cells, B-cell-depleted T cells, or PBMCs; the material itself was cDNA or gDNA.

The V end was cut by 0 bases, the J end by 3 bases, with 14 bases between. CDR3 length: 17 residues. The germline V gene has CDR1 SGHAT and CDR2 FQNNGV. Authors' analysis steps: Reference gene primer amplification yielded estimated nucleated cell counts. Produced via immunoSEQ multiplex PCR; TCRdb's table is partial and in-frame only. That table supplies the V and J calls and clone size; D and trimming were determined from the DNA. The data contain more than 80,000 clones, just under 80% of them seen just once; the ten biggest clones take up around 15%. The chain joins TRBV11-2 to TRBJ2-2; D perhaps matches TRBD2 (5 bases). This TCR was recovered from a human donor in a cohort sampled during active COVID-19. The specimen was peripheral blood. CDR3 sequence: CASSLDRGSGHTGELFF. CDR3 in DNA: TGTGCCAGCAGCTTAGATCGAGGGAGCGGACACACCGGGGAGCTGTTTTTT.